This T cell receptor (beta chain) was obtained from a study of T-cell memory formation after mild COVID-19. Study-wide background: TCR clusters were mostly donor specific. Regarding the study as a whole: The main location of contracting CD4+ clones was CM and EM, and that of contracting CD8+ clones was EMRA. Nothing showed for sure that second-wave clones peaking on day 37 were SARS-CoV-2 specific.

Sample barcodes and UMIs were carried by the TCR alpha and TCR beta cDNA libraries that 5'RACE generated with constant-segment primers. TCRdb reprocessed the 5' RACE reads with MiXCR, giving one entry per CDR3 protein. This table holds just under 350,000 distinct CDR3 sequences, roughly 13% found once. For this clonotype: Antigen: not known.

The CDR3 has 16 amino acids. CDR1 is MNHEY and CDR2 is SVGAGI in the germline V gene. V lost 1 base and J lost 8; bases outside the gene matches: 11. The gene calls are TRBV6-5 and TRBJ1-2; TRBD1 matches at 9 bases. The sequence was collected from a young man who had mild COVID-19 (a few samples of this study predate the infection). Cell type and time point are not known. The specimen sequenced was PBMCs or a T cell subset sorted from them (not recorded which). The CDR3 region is CASSYYPGQGDGGYTF. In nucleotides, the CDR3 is TGTGCCAGCAGTTACTATCCGGGACAGGGAGATGGGGGCTACACCTTC.